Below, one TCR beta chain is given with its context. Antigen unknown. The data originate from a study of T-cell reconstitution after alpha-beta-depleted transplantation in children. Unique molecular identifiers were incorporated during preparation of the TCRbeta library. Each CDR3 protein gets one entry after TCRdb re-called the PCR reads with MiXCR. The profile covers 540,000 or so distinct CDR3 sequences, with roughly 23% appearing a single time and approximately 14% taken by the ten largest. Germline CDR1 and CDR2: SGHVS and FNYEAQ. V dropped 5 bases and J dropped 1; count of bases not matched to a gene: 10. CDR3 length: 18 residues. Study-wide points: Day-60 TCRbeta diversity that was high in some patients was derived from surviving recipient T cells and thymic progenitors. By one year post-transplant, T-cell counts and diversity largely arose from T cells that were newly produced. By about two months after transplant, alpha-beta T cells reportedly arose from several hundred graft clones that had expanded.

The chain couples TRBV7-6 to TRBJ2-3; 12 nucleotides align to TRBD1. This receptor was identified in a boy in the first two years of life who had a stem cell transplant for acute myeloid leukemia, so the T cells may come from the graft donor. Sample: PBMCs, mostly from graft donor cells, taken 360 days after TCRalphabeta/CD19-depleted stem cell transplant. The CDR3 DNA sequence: TGTGCCAGCAGCCGATCCGGGACAGGGGGCTTCGGCACAGATACGCAGTATTTT. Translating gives CASSRSGTGGFGTDTQYF.